The TCR beta chain under discussion was sequenced for a study of cytotoxic CD8 clonotypes in ibrutinib-treated CLL. Data came from immunoSEQ multiplex PCR; TCRdb stores just in-frame clones and leaves some out. The repertoire holds roughly 63,000 clones, roughly 59% seen once, with roughly 14% in the top ten. This clone has a single count. This CDR3 is 14 amino acids long. Trimming pared 5 bases from V and 2 bases from J, leaving 13 bases between. The germline CDR1 and CDR2 sequences are SEHNR and FQNEAQ (reference sequence). The sequence was collected from a human donor with chronic lymphocytic leukemia. The sequenced sample was PBMCs, obtained after 12 months of ibrutinib treatment. The chain has TRBV7-9 and TRBJ2-7; D is perhaps TRBD1 (5 bases). CDR3 in amino acids: CASSRKDTTYEQYF. The CDR3 nucleotides read TGTGCCAGCAGCCGCAAGGACACAACCTACGAGCAGTACTTC.